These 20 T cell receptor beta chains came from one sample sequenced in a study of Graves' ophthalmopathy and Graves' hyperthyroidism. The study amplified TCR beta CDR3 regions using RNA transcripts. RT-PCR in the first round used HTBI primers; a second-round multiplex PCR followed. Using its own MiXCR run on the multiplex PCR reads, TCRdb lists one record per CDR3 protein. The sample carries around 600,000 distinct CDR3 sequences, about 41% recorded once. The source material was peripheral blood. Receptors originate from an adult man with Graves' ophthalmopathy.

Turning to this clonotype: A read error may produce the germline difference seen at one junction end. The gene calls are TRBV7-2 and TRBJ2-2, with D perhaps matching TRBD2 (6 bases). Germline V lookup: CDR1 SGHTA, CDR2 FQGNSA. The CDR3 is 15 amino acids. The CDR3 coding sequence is TGCGCCAGCAGCCAAGATGGGGGGTACACCGGGGAGCTGTTTTTT. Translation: CASSQDGGYTGELFF.

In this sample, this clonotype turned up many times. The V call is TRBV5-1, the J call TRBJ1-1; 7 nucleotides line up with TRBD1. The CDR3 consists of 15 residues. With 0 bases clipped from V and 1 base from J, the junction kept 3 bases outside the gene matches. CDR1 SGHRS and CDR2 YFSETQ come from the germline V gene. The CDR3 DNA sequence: TGCGCCAGCAGCTTGGAAGACAGGGCGAACACTGAAGCTTTCTTT. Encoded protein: CASSLEDRANTEAFF.

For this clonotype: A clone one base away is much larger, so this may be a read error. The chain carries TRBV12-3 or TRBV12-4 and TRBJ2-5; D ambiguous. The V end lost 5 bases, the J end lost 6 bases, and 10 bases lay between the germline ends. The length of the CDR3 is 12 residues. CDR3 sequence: CASSLYEQTQYF. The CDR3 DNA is TGTGCCAGCAGTCTGTATGAGCAGACCCAGTACTTC.

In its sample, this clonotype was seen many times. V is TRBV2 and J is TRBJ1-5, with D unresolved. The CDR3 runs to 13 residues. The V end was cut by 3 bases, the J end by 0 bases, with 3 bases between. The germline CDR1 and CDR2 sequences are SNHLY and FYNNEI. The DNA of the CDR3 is TGTGCCAGCAGTGATGCTAGCAATCAGCCCCAGCATTTT. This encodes CASSDASNQPQHF.

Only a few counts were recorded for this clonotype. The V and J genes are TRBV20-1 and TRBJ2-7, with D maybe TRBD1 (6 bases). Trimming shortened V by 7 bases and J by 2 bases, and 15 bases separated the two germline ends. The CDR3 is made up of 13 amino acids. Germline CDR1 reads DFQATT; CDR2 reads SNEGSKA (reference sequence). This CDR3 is CSVKTGHTYEQYF. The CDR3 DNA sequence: TGCAGTGTCAAGACAGGCCATACCTACGAGCAGTACTTC.

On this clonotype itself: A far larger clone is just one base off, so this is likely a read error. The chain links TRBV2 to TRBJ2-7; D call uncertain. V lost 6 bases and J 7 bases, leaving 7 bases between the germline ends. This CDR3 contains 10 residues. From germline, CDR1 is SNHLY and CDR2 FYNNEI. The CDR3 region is CASRGMEQYF. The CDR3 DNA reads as TGTGCCAGCAGGGGGATGGAGCAGTACTTC.

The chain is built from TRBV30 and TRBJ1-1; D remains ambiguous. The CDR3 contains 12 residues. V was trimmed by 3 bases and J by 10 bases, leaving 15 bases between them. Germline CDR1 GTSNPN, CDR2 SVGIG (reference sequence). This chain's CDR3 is CAWSYSVVGAFF. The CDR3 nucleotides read TGTGCCTGGAGCTACAGTGTTGTGGGAGCTTTCTTT. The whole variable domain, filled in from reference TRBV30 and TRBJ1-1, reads SQTIHQWPATLVQPVGSPLSLECTVEGTSNPNLYWYRQAAGRGLQLLFYSVGIGQISSEVPQNLSASRPQDRQFILSSKKLLLSDSGFYLCAWSYSVVGAFFGQGTRLTVV.

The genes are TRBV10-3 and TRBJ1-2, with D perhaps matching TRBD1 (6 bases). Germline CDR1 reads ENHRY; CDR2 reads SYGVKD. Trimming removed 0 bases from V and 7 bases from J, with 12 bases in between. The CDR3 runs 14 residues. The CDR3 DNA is TGTGCCATCAGTGAGTCGGCAGGGGAAAGTGGCTACACCTTC. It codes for CAISESAGESGYTF.

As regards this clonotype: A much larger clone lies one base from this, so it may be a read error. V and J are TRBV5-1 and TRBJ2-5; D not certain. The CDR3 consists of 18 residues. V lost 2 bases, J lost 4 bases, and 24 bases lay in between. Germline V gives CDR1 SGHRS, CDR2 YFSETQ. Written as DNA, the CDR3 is TGCGCCAGCAGCTTTGAGTCACCTACTCCACTCGCTCGAGAGACCCAGTACTTC. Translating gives CASSFESPTPLARETQYF.

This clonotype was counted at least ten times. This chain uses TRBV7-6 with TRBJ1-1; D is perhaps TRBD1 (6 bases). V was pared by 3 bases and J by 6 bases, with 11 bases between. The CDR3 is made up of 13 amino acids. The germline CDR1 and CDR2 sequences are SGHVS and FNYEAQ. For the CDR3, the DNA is TGTGCCAGCAGCTTTCTGGGACAACCTGAAGCTTTCTTT. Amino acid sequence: CASSFLGQPEAFF.

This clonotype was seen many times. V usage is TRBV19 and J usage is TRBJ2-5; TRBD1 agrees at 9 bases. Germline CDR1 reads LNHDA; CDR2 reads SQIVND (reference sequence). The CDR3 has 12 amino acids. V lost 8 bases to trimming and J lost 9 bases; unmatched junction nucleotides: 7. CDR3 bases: TGTGCCAGTGGGACAGGGTGGTTGGCCCAGTACTTC. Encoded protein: CASGTGWLAQYF.

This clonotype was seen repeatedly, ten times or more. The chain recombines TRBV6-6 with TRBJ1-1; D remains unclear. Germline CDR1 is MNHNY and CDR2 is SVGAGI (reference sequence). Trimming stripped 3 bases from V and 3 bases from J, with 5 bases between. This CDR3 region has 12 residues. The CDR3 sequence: CASSYLDTEAFF. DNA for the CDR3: TGTGCCAGCAGTTATCTGGACACTGAAGCTTTCTTT.

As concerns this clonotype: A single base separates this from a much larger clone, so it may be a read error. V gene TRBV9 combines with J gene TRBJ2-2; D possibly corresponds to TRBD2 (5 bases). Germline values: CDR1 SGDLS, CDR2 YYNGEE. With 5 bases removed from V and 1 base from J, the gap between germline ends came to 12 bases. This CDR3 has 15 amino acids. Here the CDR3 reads CASRIGLLNTGELFF. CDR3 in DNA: TGTGCCAGCAGAATCGGACTCTTGAACACCGGGGAGCTGTTTTTT.

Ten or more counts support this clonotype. CDR3 DNA: TGCAGCGTTGAAGAAGGGGGGTCCAGGTCGGCGGGCTACACCTTC. Encoded protein: CSVEEGGSRSAGYTF. This chain connects TRBV29-1 to TRBJ1-2; maybe TRBD1 (6 bases). Germline V CDR1 and CDR2: SQVTM, ANQGSEA. The CDR3 totals 15 residues. The V end lost 0 bases, the J end lost 8 bases, and 19 bases lay between the germline ends.

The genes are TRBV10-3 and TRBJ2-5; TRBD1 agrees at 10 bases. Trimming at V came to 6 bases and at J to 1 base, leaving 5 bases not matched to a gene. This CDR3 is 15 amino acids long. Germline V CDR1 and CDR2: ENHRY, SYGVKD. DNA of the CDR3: TGTGCCATCAGACCCGGGACAGGGGCCCAAGAGACCCAGTACTTC. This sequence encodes CAIRPGTGAQETQYF.

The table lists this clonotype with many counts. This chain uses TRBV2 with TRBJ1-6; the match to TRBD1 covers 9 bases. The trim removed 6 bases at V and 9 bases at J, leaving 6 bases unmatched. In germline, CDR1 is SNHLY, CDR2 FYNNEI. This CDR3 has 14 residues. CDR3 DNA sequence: TGTGCCAGCAGCACCGGGACAGGGCTTTCACCCCTCCACTTT. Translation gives CASSTGTGLSPLHF.

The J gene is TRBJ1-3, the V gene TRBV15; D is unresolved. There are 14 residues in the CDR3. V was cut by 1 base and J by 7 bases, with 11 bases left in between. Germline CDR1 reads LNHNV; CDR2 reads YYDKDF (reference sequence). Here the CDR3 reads CATSRARAANTIYF. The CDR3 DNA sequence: TGTGCCACCAGCAGAGCACGGGCAGCGAACACCATATATTTT.

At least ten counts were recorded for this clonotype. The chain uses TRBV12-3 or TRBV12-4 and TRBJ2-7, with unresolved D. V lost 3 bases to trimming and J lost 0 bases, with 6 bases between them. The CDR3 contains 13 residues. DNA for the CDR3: TGTGCCAGCAGTTTTGTCAACTCCTACGAGCAGTACTTC. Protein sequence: CASSFVNSYEQYF.

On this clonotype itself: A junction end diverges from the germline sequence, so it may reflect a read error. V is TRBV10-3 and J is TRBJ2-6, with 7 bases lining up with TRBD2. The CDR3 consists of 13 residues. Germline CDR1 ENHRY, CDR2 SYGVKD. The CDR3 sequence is CAISVDSGNTEAF. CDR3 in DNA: TGTGCCATCAGTGTCGACAGCGGGAACACTGAAGCTTTC.

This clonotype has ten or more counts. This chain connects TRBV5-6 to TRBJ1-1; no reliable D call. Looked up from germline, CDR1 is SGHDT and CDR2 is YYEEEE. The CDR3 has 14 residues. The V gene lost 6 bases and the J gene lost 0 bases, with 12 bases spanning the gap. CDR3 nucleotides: TGTGCCAGCACAGGAAGGGCGCTGAACACTGAAGCTTTCTTT. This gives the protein CASTGRALNTEAFF.